These T cell receptor beta chains were read from a single sample in a study of CD8+CD57+ T cells in acquired aplastic anemia. MiXCR, run by TCRdb on the reads, gives a single entry per CDR3 protein. The repertoire holds some 220,000 distinct CDR3 sequences, with almost 35% as singletons. Source material: sorted CD4+, CD8+, or CD8+CD57+ T cells (not recorded which) from PBMCs. The receptors stem from a human donor in good health, serving as a control. Both conserved end residues are part of each CDR3. D genes are given only for firm matches. For some rows the clone size is stated as once, few or many, or as a class when expanded; others skip it.

J gene | clone size | D gene | V gene | CDR3 protein | CDR3 DNA
TRBJ1-4 | NA | NA | TRBV14 | CASSQVGHTNEKLFF | TGTGCCAGCAGCCAAGTCGGACACACTAATGAAAAACTGTTTTTT
TRBJ2-6 | NA | NA | TRBV5-1 | CASSPKLQESSGANVLTF | TGCGCCAGCAGCCCAAAACTTCAGGAGAGCTCTGGGGCCAACGTCCTGACTTTC
TRBJ1-5 | NA | NA | TRBV24-1 | CATSVRIGGPNQPQHF | TGTGCCACCAGTGTTCGTATTGGGGGGCCCAATCAGCCCCAGCATTTT
TRBJ2-3 | many | TRBD2 | TRBV19 | CASSILAGAVDTQYF | TGTGCCAGTAGTATCCTAGCGGGAGCGGTAGATACGCAGTATTTT
TRBJ1-2 | many | TRBD1 | TRBV20-1 | CSASLDREGYGYTF | TGCAGTGCTAGTCTGGACAGGGAGGGGTATGGCTACACCTTC
TRBJ1-1 | many | NA | TRBV5-1 | CASSLGQAVIRRTEAFF | TGCGCCAGCAGCTTGGGACAGGCCGTGATTAGGCGCACTGAAGCTTTCTTT
TRBJ1-1 | few | NA | TRBV10-3 | CAISITGPMNTEAFF | TGTGCCATCAGTATTACAGGGCCCATGAACACTGAAGCTTTCTTT
TRBJ1-2 | many | TRBD1 | TRBV11-1 | CASSIASFYGTANYGYTF | TGTGCCAGCAGCATAGCAAGTTTCTACGGGACAGCTAACTATGGCTACACCTTC
TRBJ2-1 | many | NA | TRBV5-1 | CASSLSGANEQFF | TGCGCCAGCAGCTTGAGTGGGGCGAATGAGCAGTTCTTC
TRBJ1-1 | few | NA | TRBV19 | CASSIGNSANTEAFF | TGTGCCAGTAGTATAGGGAACAGCGCGAACACTGAAGCTTTCTTT
TRBJ1-5 | NA | NA | TRBV6-1 | CASSDPGGRPQHF | TGTGCCAGCAGTGATCCGGGGGGACGGCCCCAGCATTTT
TRBJ1-2 | NA | NA | TRBV27 | CASSPRDPYGYTF | TGTGCCAGCAGTCCTAGGGATCCTTATGGCTACACCTTC
TRBJ1-1 | few | NA | TRBV12-3/TRBV12-4 | CASSLNRDTEAFF | TGTGCCAGCAGTTTGAACAGGGACACTGAAGCTTTCTTT
TRBJ2-2 | NA | NA | TRBV14 | CASSPTRGQRRAGELLF | TGCGCCAGCAGCCCTACTCGGGGCCAGAGAAGAGCCGGGGAGCTGCTTTTT
TRBJ1-2 | many | NA | TRBV4-1 | CASSQVTWTDNYGYTF | TGCGCCAGCAGCCAAGTGACTTGGACTGATAACTATGGCTACACCTTC
TRBJ1-5 | NA | NA | TRBV6-5 | CASSYDFGQPDQPQHF | TGTGCCAGCAGTTACGATTTTGGACAGCCGGATCAGCCCCAGCATTTT
TRBJ1-1 | few | TRBD1 | TRBV18 | CASSPSPDRVDTEAFF | TGTGCCAGCTCACCATCCCCGGACAGGGTGGACACTGAAGCTTTCTTT
TRBJ2-7 | NA | NA | TRBV15 | CATSREDSGAAGEQYF | TGTGCCACCAGCAGAGAGGATTCGGGGGCAGCGGGCGAGCAGTACTTC
TRBJ2-2 | few | NA | TRBV11-1 | CASSFRASRENTGELFF | TGTGCCAGCAGCTTTCGGGCGAGCCGGGAGAACACCGGGGAGCTGTTTTTT
TRBJ1-4 | few | NA | TRBV9 | CASSPRAGSEKLFF | TGTGCCAGCAGCCCCCGGGCGGGGAGTGAAAAACTGTTTTTT
TRBJ1-6 | many | NA | TRBV3-1 | CASSQDDRSGSPLHF | TGTGCCAGCAGCCAGGATGATAGGAGCGGTTCACCCCTCCACTTT
TRBJ1-2 | few | TRBD1 | TRBV30 | CAWSAQNRGWNYGYTF | TGTGCCTGGAGTGCCCAAAACAGGGGGTGGAACTATGGCTACACCTTC
TRBJ1-2 | NA | NA | TRBV18 | CASSPYRDYGYTF | TGTGCCAGCTCACCATACAGGGACTATGGCTACACCTTC
TRBJ2-6 | NA | NA | TRBV11-1 | CASSPDANTLTGANVLTF | TGTGCCAGCAGCCCGGACGCTAACACTCTCACTGGGGCCAACGTCCTGACTTTC
TRBJ2-7 | NA | NA | TRBV19 | CASSRQVTYEQYF | TGTGCCAGTAGCCGACAGGTCACCTACGAGCAGTACTTC
TRBJ2-4 | NA | TRBD1 | TRBV25-1 | CASSEWDRVNIQYF | TGTGCCAGCAGTGAATGGGACAGGGTGAACATTCAGTACTTC
TRBJ2-1 | many | TRBD2 | TRBV25-1 | CASSDQTSGGAKYEQFF | TGTGCCAGCAGTGATCAAACTAGCGGGGGGGCTAAGTATGAGCAGTTCTTC
TRBJ2-2 | NA | NA | TRBV3-1 | CASSPEAGELFF | TGTGCCAGCAGCCCGGAAGCCGGGGAGCTGTTTTTT
TRBJ2-3 | few | NA | TRBV5-1 | CASSLIRGAPVDTQYF | TGCGCCAGCAGCTTGATTCGGGGGGCGCCCGTAGATACGCAGTATTTT
TRBJ2-1 | NA | TRBD2 | TRBV7-8 | CASSSGTSGFEQFF | TGTGCCAGCAGCTCCGGGACTAGCGGGTTTGAGCAGTTCTTC
TRBJ1-2 | NA | NA | TRBV20-1 | CSARDLAGGLGYGYTF | TGCAGTGCTAGAGATCTGGCCGGGGGGCTAGGGTATGGCTACACCTTC
TRBJ1-5 | NA | TRBD1 | TRBV6-2/TRBV6-3 | CASSYSTRGRSGNQPQHF | TGTGCCAGCAGTTACTCGACCAGGGGGCGATCTGGCAATCAGCCCCAGCATTTT
TRBJ2-1 | NA | TRBD2 | TRBV2 | CASREAGVRYNEQFF | TGTGCCAGCAGGGAAGCGGGAGTTCGTTACAATGAGCAGTTCTTC
TRBJ2-1 | many | TRBD2 | TRBV24-1 | CATSATSGTHYNEQFF | TGTGCCACCAGTGCAACTAGCGGGACACACTACAATGAGCAGTTCTTC
TRBJ1-2 | many | TRBD1 | TRBV2 | CASSSIGQGAGGYTF | TGTGCCAGCAGTTCAATCGGACAGGGGGCAGGTGGCTACACCTTC
TRBJ2-5 | many | NA | TRBV2 | CASSEIRGGETQYF | TGTGCCAGCAGTGAGATCCGAGGAGGGGAGACCCAGTACTTC
TRBJ1-4 | many | TRBD1 | TRBV10-3 | CAISDGQGVNEKLFF | TGTGCCATCAGTGATGGGCAGGGGGTCAATGAAAAACTGTTTTTT
TRBJ1-3 | many | NA | TRBV13 | CASSPKGLGNTIYF | TGTGCCAGCAGCCCAAAGGGCCTGGGAAACACCATATATTTT
TRBJ2-7 | NA | NA | TRBV18 | CASSELKGHRAHEQYF | TGTGCCAGCTCAGAACTAAAGGGGCATAGAGCCCACGAGCAGTACTTC
TRBJ2-1 | many | NA | TRBV5-1 | CASSLVVEDEQFF | TGCGCCAGCAGCTTGGTCGTAGAGGATGAGCAGTTCTTC
TRBJ1-1 | NA | NA | TRBV7-9 | CASSFFDENTEAFF | TGTGCCAGCAGCTTTTTCGACGAGAACACTGAAGCTTTCTTT
TRBJ1-6 | many | NA | TRBV6-5 | CASSYSRNSPLHF | TGTGCCAGCAGTTACTCGCGGAATTCACCCCTCCACTTT
TRBJ1-1 | many | NA | TRBV3-1 | CASSQDGGTFTEAFF | TGTGCCAGCAGCCAAGACGGAGGGACTTTCACTGAAGCTTTCTTT
TRBJ1-4 | many | TRBD1 | TRBV9 | CASSVQTGTANEKLFF | TGTGCCAGCAGCGTTCAGACCGGGACAGCGAATGAAAAACTGTTTTTT
TRBJ2-6 | few | NA | TRBV11-1 | CASSLVGAGANVLTF | TGTGCCAGCAGCTTGGTAGGGGCTGGGGCCAACGTCCTGACTTTC
TRBJ2-3 | few | TRBD1 | TRBV11-2 | CASSSQHGTGPDTQYF | TGTGCCAGCAGCTCGCAGCACGGGACAGGGCCAGATACGCAGTATTTT
TRBJ1-5 | NA | NA | TRBV9 | CASSVDPGGNQPQHF | TGTGCCAGCAGCGTAGACCCCGGAGGCAATCAGCCCCAGCATTTT
TRBJ2-3 | NA | NA | TRBV5-1 | CASSLTRTTDTQYF | TGCGCCAGCAGCTTAACCAGGACCACCGATACGCAGTATTTT
TRBJ1-2 | once | TRBD1 | TRBV24-1 | CATSIRDRGIGYGYTF | TGTGCCACCAGTATACGGGACAGGGGAATTGGCTATGGCTACACCTTC
TRBJ2-7 | NA | NA | TRBV15 | CATSRDDKDYEQYF | TGTGCCACCAGCAGAGATGACAAAGATTACGAGCAGTACTTC
TRBJ2-7 | many | NA | TRBV5-1 | CASSSLGIRYEQYF | TGCGCCAGCAGCTCCCTCGGGATCCGCTACGAGCAGTACTTC
TRBJ2-7 | few | TRBD1 | TRBV28 | CASSLYGVRTGRSYEQYF | TGTGCCAGCAGTTTATATGGGGTCCGGACAGGGCGCTCCTACGAGCAGTACTTC
TRBJ2-7 | many | TRBD2 | TRBV20-1 | CSPKGLAGDYEQYF | TGCAGCCCTAAGGGGCTAGCGGGGGATTACGAGCAGTACTTC
TRBJ1-2 | many | NA | TRBV12-3/TRBV12-4 | CASRAKGLGYGYTF | TGTGCCAGCAGGGCTAAGGGGCTAGGCTATGGCTACACCTTC
TRBJ2-1 | NA | NA | TRBV5-4 | CASSFGLATYNEQFF | TGTGCCAGCAGCTTCGGCCTAGCTACTTATAATGAGCAGTTCTTC